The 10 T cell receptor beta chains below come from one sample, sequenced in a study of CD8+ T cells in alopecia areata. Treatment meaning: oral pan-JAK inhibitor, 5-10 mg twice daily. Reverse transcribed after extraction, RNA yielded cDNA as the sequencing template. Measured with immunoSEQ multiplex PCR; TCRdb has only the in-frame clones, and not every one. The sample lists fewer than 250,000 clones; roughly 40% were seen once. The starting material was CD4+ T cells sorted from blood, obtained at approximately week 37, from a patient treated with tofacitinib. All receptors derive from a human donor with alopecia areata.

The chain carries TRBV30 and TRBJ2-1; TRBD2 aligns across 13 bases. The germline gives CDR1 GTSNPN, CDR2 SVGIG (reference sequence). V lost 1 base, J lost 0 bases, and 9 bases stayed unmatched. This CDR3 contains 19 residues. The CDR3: CAWSGPGLAGKGSYNEQFF. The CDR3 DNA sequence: TGTGCCTGGAGTGGGCCGGGACTAGCGGGAAAGGGCTCCTACAATGAGCAGTTCTTC.

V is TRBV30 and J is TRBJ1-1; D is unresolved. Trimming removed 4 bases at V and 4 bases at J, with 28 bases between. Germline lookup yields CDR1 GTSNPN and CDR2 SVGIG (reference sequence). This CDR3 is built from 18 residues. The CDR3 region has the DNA TGTGCCTGGAATAGAAGGTCGTCCCAGCGGGCGTCTGGCACTGAAGCTTTCTTT. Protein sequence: CAWNRRSSQRASGTEAFF. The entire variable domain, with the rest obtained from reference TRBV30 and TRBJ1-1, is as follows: SQTIHQWPATLVQPVGSPLSLECTVEGTSNPNLYWYRQAAGRGLQLLFYSVGIGQISSEVPQNLSASRPQDRQFILSSKKLLLSDSGFYLCAWNRRSSQRASGTEAFFGQGTRLTVV.

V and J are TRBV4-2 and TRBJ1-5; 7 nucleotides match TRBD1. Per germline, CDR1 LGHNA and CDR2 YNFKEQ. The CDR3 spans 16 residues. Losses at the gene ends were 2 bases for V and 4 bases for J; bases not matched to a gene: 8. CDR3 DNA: TGTGCCAGCAGCCAACCCACAGGGGCAGGGAATCAGCCCCAGCATTTT. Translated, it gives CASSQPTGAGNQPQHF.

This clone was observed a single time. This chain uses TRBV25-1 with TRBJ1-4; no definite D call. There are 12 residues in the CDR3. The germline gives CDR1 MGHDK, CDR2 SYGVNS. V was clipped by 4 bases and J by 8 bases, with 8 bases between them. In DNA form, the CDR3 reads TGTGCCAGCAGTGGCGTGGCAGAAAAACTGTTTTTT. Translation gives CASSGVAEKLFF.

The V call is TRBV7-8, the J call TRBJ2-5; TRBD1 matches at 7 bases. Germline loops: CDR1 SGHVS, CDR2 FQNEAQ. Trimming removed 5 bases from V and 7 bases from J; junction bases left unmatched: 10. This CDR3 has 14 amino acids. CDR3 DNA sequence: TGTGCCAGCAGCCCTAGACAGGGTATCAGGACCCAGTACTTC. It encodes CASSPRQGIRTQYF.

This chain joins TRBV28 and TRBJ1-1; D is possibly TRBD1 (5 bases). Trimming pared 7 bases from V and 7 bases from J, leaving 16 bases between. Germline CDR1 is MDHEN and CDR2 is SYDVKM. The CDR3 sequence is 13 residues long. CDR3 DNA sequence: TGTGCCAGCACCAATCGGGGGTTAGGTGAAGCTTTCTTT. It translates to CASTNRGLGEAFF. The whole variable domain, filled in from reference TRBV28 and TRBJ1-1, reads DVKVTQSSRYLVKRTGEKVFLECVQDMDHENMFWYRQDPGLGLRLIYFSYDVKMKEKGDIPEGYSVSREKKERFSLILESASTNQTSMYLCASTNRGLGEAFFGQGTRLTVV.

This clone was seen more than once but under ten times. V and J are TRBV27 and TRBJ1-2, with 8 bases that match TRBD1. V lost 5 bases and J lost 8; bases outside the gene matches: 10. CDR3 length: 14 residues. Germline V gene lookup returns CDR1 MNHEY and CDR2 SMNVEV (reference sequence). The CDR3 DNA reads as TGTGCCAGCAGTATCGGACAGGGTGTGGGAGGCTACACCTTC. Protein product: CASSIGQGVGGYTF.

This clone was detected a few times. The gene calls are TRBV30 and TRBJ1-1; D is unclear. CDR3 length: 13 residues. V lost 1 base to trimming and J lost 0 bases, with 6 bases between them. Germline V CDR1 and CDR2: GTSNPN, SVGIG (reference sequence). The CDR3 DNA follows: TGTGCCTGGAGTGCCCGGCTGAACACTGAAGCTTTCTTT. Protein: CAWSARLNTEAFF. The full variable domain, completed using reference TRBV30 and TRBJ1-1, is SQTIHQWPATLVQPVGSPLSLECTVEGTSNPNLYWYRQAAGRGLQLLFYSVGIGQISSEVPQNLSASRPQDRQFILSSKKLLLSDSGFYLCAWSARLNTEAFFGQGTRLTVV.

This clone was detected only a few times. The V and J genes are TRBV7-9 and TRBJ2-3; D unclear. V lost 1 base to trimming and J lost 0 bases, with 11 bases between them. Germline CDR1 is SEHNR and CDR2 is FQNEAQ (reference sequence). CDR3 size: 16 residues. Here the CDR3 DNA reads TGTGCCAGCAGCTTAGACGCCGCGTTAAGCACAGATACGCAGTATTTT. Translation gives CASSLDAALSTDTQYF.

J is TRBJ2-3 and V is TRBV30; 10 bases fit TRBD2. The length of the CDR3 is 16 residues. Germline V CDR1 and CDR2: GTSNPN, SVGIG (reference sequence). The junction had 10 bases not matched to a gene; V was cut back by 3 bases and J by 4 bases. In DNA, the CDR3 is TGTGCCTGGAGCCCACTAGCGGGACGACTCGCAGATACGCAGTATTTT. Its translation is CAWSPLAGRLADTQYF. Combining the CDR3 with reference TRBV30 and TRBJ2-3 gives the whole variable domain SQTIHQWPATLVQPVGSPLSLECTVEGTSNPNLYWYRQAAGRGLQLLFYSVGIGQISSEVPQNLSASRPQDRQFILSSKKLLLSDSGFYLCAWSPLAGRLADTQYFGPGTRLTVL.